This record looks at one T cell receptor (beta chain) sequence and its context. This entry belongs to a study of blood T cell repertoires in COVID-19. At the level of the study: Samples representing acute and convalescent COVID-19 were sourced from the United States, Italy and Spain. T cells, B-cell-depleted T cells, or PBMCs supplied cDNA or gDNA.

The CDR3 sequence is 13 residues long. Germline V gene sequence: CDR1 LNHDA, CDR2 SQIVND (reference sequence). V was trimmed by 3 bases and J by 0 bases, leaving 3 bases between them. In the source study's methods: The assay estimated nucleated cells by amplifying reference gene primers. The assay was immunoSEQ multiplex PCR, and TCRdb's table has in-frame clones only and misses some. V and J calls and clone size are given by that table; D and trimming were obtained from the DNA. This table holds roughly 140,000 clones, 81% found once. The V call is TRBV19, the J call TRBJ1-3; no reliable D call. What was sequenced was peripheral blood. The TCR originated in a human donor in a cohort sampled during active COVID-19. Here the CDR3 DNA reads TGTGCCAGTAGTATTATCTCTGGAAACACCATATATTTT. Encoded protein: CASSIISGNTIYF.